This T cell receptor beta chain was retrieved from a study of blood T cell repertoires in COVID-19. Study-wide context: Nucleic acid was either cDNA or gDNA, and it came from T cells, B-cell-depleted T cells, or PBMCs.

The CDR3 runs 14 residues. Unmatched junction bases numbered 3, after V lost 3 bases and J lost 4 bases. The V gene's germline CDR1 is LGHDT and CDR2 YNNKEL (reference sequence). Enrollees, about 18 to 95 years old, lived in 20 to 25 US areas. Participants' reported clinical history set cohort assignment. Original methodology: Cell counts per sample came from amplifying reference gene primers. TCRdb keeps only in-frame clones here, not all; method: immunoSEQ multiplex PCR. The V and J calls and clone size are taken from that table; D and trimming were inferred from the DNA. The data hold 250,000 or so clones, with less than 85% observed a single time.

This rearrangement joins TRBV3-1 (or the pseudogene TRBV3-2) to TRBJ2-5; TRBD1 matches at 9 bases. Source material: PBMCs or T cells enriched from blood (not recorded which). This TCR was sampled from a man aged 55 to 70 who had recovered from COVID-19. The CDR3 spells CASSHNRGRETQYF. For the CDR3, the DNA is TGTGCCAGCAGCCATAACAGGGGGCGAGAGACCCAGTACTTC.